This TCR beta chain was sequenced during a study of OX40 agonist ivuxolimab in advanced cancers. Assay used: immunoSEQ multiplex PCR; TCRdb lists only in-frame clones, some missing. The sample consists of 80,000 or so clones, around 83% of them appearing once. CDR3 length: 16 amino acids. Trimming pared 1 base from V and 4 bases from J, leaving 17 bases between. The germline V gene has CDR1 SGHRS and CDR2 YFSETQ. This receptor was identified in an adult with an advanced solid tumor such as melanoma, head and neck, liver or kidney cancer. This chain links TRBV5-1 with TRBJ1-1, with a possible D match to TRBD1 (6 bases). The source was CD4+ or CD8+ T cells sorted from blood, collected in a trial of the OX40 agonist ivuxolimab. In DNA form, the CDR3 reads TGCGCCAGCAGCTTGAGGGACACTACCTGGGTCACTGAAGCTTTCTTT. It codes for CASSLRDTTWVTEAFF.